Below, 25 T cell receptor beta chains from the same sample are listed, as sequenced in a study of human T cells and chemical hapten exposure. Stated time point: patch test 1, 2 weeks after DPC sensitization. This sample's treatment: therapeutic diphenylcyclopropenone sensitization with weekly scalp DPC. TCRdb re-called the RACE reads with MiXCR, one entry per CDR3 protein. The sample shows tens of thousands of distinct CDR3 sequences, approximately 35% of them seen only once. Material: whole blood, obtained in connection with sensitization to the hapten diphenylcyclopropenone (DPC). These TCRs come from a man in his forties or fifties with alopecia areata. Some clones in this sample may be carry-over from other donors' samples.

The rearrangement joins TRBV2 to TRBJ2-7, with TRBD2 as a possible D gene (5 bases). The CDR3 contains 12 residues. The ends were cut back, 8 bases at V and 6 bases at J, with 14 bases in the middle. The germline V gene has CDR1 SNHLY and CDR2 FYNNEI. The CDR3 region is CASLGEFGEQYF. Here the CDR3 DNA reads TGTGCCAGCCTTGGGGAGTTTGGCGAGCAGTACTTC.

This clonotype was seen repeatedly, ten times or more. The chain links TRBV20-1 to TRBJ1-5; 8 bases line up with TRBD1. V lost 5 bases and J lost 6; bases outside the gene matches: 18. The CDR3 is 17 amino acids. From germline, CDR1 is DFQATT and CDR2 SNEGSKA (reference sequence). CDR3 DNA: TGCAGTGCTCTCCCGAGGATTAGGACAGGGAATCCTCAGCCCCAGCATTTT. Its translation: CSALPRIRTGNPQPQHF.

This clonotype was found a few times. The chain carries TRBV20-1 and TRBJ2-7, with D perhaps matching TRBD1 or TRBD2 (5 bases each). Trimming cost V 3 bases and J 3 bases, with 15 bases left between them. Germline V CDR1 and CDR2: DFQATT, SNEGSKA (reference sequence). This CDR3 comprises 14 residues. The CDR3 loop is CSARGETGRYEQYF. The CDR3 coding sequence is TGCAGTGCTAGGGGGGAAACAGGCCGCTACGAGCAGTACTTC.

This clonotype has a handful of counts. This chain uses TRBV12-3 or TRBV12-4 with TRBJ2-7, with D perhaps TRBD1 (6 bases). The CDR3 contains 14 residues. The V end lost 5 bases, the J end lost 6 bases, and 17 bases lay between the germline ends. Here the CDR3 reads CASSPRQARGEQYF. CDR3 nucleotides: TGTGCCAGCAGTCCTAGACAGGCGAGGGGCGAGCAGTACTTC.

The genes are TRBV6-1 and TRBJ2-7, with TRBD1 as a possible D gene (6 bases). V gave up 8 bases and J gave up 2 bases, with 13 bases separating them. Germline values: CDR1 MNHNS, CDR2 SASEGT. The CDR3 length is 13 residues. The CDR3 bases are TGTGCCAGCGTCCGGGACACCGCCTACGAGCAGTACTTC. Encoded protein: CASVRDTAYEQYF.

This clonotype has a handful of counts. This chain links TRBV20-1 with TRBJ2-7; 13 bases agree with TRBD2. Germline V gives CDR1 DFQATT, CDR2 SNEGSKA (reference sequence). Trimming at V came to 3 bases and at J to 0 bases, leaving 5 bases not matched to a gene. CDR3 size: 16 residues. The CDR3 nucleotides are TGCAGTGCTAGGGGACTAGCGGGATCAAGCTCCTACGAGCAGTACTTC. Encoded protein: CSARGLAGSSSYEQYF.

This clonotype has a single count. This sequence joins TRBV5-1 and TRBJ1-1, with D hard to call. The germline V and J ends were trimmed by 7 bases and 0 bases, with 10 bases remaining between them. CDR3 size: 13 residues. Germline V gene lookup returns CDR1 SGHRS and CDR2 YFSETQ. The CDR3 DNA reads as TGCGCCAGCCAAGTTTCAGTGAACACTGAAGCTTTCTTT. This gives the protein CASQVSVNTEAFF.

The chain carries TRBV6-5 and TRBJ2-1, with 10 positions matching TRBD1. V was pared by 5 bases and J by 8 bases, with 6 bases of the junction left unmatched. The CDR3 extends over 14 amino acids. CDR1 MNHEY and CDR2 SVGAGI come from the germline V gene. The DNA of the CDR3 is TGTGCCAGCAGTCGCGGACAGGGGGTTGATGAGCAGTTCTTC. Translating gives CASSRGQGVDEQFF.

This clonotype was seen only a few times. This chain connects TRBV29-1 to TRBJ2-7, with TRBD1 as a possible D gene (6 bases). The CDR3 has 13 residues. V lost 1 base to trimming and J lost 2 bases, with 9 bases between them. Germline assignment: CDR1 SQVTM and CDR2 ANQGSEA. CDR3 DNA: TGCAGCGTTGAAGGGACAGCCCCCTACGAGCAGTACTTC. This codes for CSVEGTAPYEQYF.

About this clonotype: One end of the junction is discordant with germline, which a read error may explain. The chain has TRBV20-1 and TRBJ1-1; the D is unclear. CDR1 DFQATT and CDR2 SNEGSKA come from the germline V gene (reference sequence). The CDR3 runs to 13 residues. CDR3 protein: CSAQQNLNTETFF. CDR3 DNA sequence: TGCAGTGCACAACAGAACTTGAACACTGAAACTTTCTTT.

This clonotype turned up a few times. The CDR3 DNA is TGTGCCAGCAGCCTCTTCGCCGTGGACCGAGTCTTGTACTTC. The encoded protein is CASSLFAVDRVLYF. The V gene is TRBV7-9, the J gene TRBJ2-4; D unresolved. V was trimmed by 5 bases and J by 15 bases, leaving 23 bases between them. In germline, CDR1 is SEHNR, CDR2 FQNEAQ (reference sequence). The length of the CDR3 is 14 residues.

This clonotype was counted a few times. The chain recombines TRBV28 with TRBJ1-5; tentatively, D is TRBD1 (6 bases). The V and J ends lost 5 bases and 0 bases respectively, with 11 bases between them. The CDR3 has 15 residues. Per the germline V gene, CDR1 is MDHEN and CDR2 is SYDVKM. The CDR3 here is CASSPRGPSNQPQHF. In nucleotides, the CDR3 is TGTGCCAGCAGTCCCAGGGGTCCTAGCAATCAGCCCCAGCATTTT.

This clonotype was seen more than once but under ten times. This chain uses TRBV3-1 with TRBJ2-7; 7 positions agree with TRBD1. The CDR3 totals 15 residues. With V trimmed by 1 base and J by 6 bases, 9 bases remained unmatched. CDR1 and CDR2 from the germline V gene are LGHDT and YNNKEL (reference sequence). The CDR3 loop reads CASSQGTGISSEQYF. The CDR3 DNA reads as TGTGCCAGCAGCCAAGGGACAGGAATCTCGTCCGAGCAGTACTTC.

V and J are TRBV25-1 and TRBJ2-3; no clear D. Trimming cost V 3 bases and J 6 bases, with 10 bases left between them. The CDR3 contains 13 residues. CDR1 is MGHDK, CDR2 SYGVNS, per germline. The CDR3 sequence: CASSDGRRDTQYF. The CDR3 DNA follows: TGTGCCAGCAGTGATGGTCGCCGGGATACGCAGTATTTT.

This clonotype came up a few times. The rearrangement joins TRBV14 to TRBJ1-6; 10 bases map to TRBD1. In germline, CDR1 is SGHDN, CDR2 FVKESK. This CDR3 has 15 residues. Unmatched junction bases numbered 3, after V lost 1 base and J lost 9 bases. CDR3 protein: CASSQGGQGVSPLHF. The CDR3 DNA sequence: TGTGCCAGCAGCCAAGGAGGACAGGGGGTTTCACCCCTCCACTTT.

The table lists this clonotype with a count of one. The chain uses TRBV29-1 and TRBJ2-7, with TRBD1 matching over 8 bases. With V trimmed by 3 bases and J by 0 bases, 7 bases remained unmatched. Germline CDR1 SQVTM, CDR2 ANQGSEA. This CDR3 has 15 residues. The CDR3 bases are TGCAGCGTTGAGGAGGACAGGGAAAACTCCTACGAGCAGTACTTC. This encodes CSVEEDRENSYEQYF.

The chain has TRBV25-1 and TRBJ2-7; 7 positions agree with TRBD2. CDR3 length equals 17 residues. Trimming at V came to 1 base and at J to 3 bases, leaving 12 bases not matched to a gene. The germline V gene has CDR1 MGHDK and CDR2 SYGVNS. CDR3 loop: CASSESTSAESCYEQYF. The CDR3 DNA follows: TGTGCCAGCAGTGAATCCACTAGCGCCGAAAGTTGCTACGAGCAGTACTTC.

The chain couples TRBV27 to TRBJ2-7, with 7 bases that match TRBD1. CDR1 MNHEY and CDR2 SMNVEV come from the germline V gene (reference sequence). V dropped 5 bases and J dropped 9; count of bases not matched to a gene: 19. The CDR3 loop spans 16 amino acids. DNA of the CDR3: TGTGCCAGCAGTAAAATCCACCCAGGGGGAGCCTTTGGGCAGTACTTC. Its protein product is CASSKIHPGGAFGQYF.

CDR3 residues: CASSGTGSTEAFF. The CDR3 DNA is TGTGCCAGCAGCGGGACAGGGAGCACTGAAGCTTTCTTT. The V and J genes are TRBV9 and TRBJ1-1, with 8 bases lining up with TRBD1. Looked up from germline, CDR1 is SGDLS and CDR2 is YYNGEE. CDR3 size: 13 residues. V lost 3 bases to trimming and J lost 4 bases; unmatched junction nucleotides: 2.

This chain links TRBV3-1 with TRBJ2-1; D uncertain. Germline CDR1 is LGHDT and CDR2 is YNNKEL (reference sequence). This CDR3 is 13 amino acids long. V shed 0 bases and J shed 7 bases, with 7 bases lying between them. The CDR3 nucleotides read TGTGCCAGCAGCCAAGAACCCGGAAATGAGCAGTTCTTC. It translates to CASSQEPGNEQFF.

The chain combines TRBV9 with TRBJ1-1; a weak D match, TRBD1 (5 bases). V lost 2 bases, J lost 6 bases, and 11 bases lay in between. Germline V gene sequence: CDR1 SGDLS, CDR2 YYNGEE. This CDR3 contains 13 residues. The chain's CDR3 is CASSVAGYSEAFF. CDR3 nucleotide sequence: TGTGCCAGCAGCGTCGCAGGGTATTCTGAAGCTTTCTTT.

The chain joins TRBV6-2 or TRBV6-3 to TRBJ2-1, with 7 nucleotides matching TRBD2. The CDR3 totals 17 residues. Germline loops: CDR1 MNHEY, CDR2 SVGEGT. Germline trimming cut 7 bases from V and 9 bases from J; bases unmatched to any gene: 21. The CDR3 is CASTQTTSAWKDGEQFF. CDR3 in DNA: TGTGCCAGCACTCAGACTACTAGCGCCTGGAAGGACGGTGAGCAGTTCTTC.

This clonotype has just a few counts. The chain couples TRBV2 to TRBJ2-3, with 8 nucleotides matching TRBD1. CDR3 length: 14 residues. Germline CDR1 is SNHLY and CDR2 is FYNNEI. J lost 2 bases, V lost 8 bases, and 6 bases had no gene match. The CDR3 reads CASGRDRSTDTQYF. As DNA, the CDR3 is TGTGCCAGCGGCCGGGACAGGTCCACAGATACGCAGTATTTT.

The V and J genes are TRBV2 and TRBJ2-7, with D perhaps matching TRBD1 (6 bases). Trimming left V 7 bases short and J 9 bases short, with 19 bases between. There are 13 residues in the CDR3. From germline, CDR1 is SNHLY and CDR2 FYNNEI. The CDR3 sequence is CASIKGEGFGQYF. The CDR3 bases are TGTGCCAGCATAAAGGGGGAAGGCTTCGGGCAGTACTTC.

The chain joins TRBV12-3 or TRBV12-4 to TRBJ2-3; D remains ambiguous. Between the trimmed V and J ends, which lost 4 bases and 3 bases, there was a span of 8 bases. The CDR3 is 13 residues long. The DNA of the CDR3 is TGTGCCAGCAGTTACAGAGGAACAGATACGCAGTATTTT. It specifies CASSYRGTDTQYF.